One sample yielded the 5 T cell receptor beta chains listed below, sequenced in a study of cytomegalovirus exposure and HLA in healthy donors. Use of 60 Vbeta and 13 Jbeta primers characterized the PCR. Profiling relied on immunoSEQ multiplex PCR, and the TCRdb table lists in-frame clones only, not all of them. The sample lists 120,000 to 150,000 clones, 76% occurring once. Sequenced input: PBMCs. These receptors came from a man aged 18 to 30 in good health and CMV-seronegative.

The J gene is TRBJ2-7, the V gene TRBV7-6; D is uncertain. The V gene's germline CDR1 is SGHVS and CDR2 FNYEAQ. The CDR3 contains 13 residues. V shed 1 base and J shed 2 bases, with 6 bases lying between them. CDR3 nucleotides: TGTGCCAGCAGCTTAGGTCTAGCCTACGAGCAGTACTTC. Translating gives CASSLGLAYEQYF.

J is TRBJ2-7 and V is TRBV30; 7 bases align to TRBD1. The J segment lost 4 bases and the V segment lost 3 bases, leaving 15 bases of the junction unmatched. Germline-derived CDR1 and CDR2 are GTSNPN and SVGIG (reference sequence). CDR3 length: 16 residues. CDR3 residues: CAWSIGRTGRRYEQYF. The DNA of the CDR3 is TGTGCCTGGAGCATCGGAAGGACAGGCCGCCGGTACGAGCAGTACTTC.

About this clone: Other DNA variants within this sample encode the same CDR3. The rearrangement links TRBV6-5 to TRBJ1-1; D is uncertain. The CDR3 contains 13 residues. Trimming took off 0 bases at V and 4 bases at J, with 6 bases between the two ends. Germline-derived CDR1 and CDR2 are MNHEY and SVGAGI. The CDR3 region has the DNA TGTGCCAGCAGTTACTCGGAGGGCACTGAAGCTTTCTTT. This gives the protein CASSYSEGTEAFF.

This rearrangement joins TRBV5-5 to TRBJ2-5; D unclear. The ends were cut back, 0 bases at V and 1 base at J, with 7 bases in the middle. This CDR3 has 14 residues. In germline, CDR1 is SGHKS, CDR2 YYEKEE (reference sequence). CDR3 sequence reads: CASSLVHFQETQYF. CDR3 nucleotide sequence: TGTGCCAGCAGCTTGGTTCATTTCCAAGAGACCCAGTACTTC.

The CDR3 region has the DNA TGTGCCAGCAGTTTATCTCGAGGGACTTCCTACGAGCAGTACTTC. It codes for CASSLSRGTSYEQYF. The chain uses TRBV27 and TRBJ2-7, with D maybe TRBD2 (6 bases). The CDR3 is 15 amino acids. With 0 bases removed from V and 1 base from J, the gap between germline ends came to 10 bases. CDR1 and CDR2 from the germline V gene are MNHEY and SMNVEV (reference sequence).